This is a list of T cell receptor beta chains from one sample in a study of cytomegalovirus exposure and HLA in healthy donors. Measured with immunoSEQ multiplex PCR; TCRdb has only the in-frame clones, and not every one. The sample has 200,000 to 250,000 clones; 82% are singletons. Sequencing was carried out using PBMCs. These receptors were obtained from a woman aged 40 to 50 in good health and CMV-seronegative. CDR3s include the opening cysteine and the closing phenylalanine or tryptophan. D genes are given only for firm matches. Clone size is not always given. Where it is, it says once, few, many or a class for expanded clones.

.	TRBV21-1	.	TRBJ2-7	TGTGCCAGCAGCAAAGTTTTTTCACAACCGGGACAGGTGGGATACGAGCAGTACTTC	CASSKVFSQPGQVGYEQYF
TRBD2	TRBV5-1	.	TRBJ2-7	TGCGCCAGCAGCCAAACTAGCGGGAGTCCCTACGAGCAGTACTTC	CASSQTSGSPYEQYF
.	TRBV30	once	TRBJ1-1	TGTGCCTGGAGTGTACCGGGGTCTGAAGCTTTCTTT	CAWSVPGSEAFF
.	TRBV28	.	TRBJ1-1	TGTGCCAGCAGTTTCCCACGGACAGTCTCAGGGGCTGAAGCTTTCTTT	CASSFPRTVSGAEAFF
TRBD2	TRBV7-6	.	TRBJ2-3	TGTGCCAGCAGCTTAATGGGGCTAGCGGGTTCCACAGATACGCAGTATTTT	CASSLMGLAGSTDTQYF
.	TRBV7-9	.	TRBJ1-1	TGTGCCAGCAGCTTAGCGCTCGGTCACACTGAAGCTTTCTTT	CASSLALGHTEAFF
TRBD1	TRBV9	few	TRBJ2-3	TGTGCCAGCAGCGTAGCGTCAGGGACAGGGGGCGCAGATACGCAGTATTTT	CASSVASGTGGADTQYF
TRBD2	TRBV19	.	TRBJ2-6	TGTGCCAGTATTACTAGCGGACCGACCTCTGGGGCCAACGTCCTGACTTTC	CASITSGPTSGANVLTF
TRBD2	TRBV6-1	.	TRBJ2-3	TGTGCCAGCAGTGAGTGGGGACTAGCGGGAGTAAGGGATACGCAGTATTTT	CASSEWGLAGVRDTQYF
.	TRBV30	.	TRBJ1-2	TGTGCCTGGAGTCCAGGGCCCTATGGCTACACCTTC	CAWSPGPYGYTF
TRBD2	TRBV14	.	TRBJ2-1	TGTGCCAGCAGCCTCGGGACTAGCGGGAGGGTACAGTTCTTC	CASSLGTSGRVQFF
TRBD2	TRBV30	.	TRBJ2-3	TGTGCCTGGAGTGCTCCTAGCGGTAACACAGATACGCAGTATTTT	CAWSAPSGNTDTQYF
TRBD2	TRBV27	.	TRBJ2-7	TGTGCCAGCAGTTCAGCCAGCGGGACCATCTCCTACGAGCAGTACTTC	CASSSASGTISYEQYF
.	TRBV7-2	.	TRBJ2-1	TGTGCCAGCAGCTTAATGGACTCCGTTAATGAGCAGTTCTTC	CASSLMDSVNEQFF
.	TRBV5-1	.	TRBJ2-7	TGCGCCAGCTGGGATCCGGGATTAAACTACGAGCAGTACTTC	CASWDPGLNYEQYF
.	TRBV21-1	.	TRBJ2-1	TGTGCCAGCAGCAAAGACCGACTAGCGGGAGTAAGTGGGCCCTACAATGAGCAGTTCTTC	CASSKDRLAGVSGPYNEQFF
.	TRBV6-5	.	TRBJ2-5	TGTGCCAGCAGTTTGTACCGGGAGTACCAAGAGACCCAGTACTTC	CASSLYREYQETQYF
TRBD1	TRBV2	.	TRBJ1-1	TGTGCCAGCAGGACGGGACAGGGGAACACTGAAGCTTTCTTT	CASRTGQGNTEAFF
.	TRBV29-1	once	TRBJ1-1	TGCAGCGTTGAACAGGGGAACACTGAAGCTTTCTTT	CSVEQGNTEAFF
TRBD2	TRBV10-3	.	TRBJ2-7	TGTGCCATCAGTGATCAGGTTGGGATAGCGGGAGAGAACGAGCAGTACTTC	CAISDQVGIAGENEQYF
TRBD1	TRBV5-5	.	TRBJ1-1	TGTGCCAGCAGCTTGGTAATCTCCGGGACAGGGTCCACTGAAGCTTTCTTT	CASSLVISGTGSTEAFF
.	TRBV7-8	.	TRBJ1-5	TGTGCCAGCAGCTTAGGGCAGGGGTTCAATCAGCCCCAGCATTTT	CASSLGQGFNQPQHF
.	TRBV5-1	.	TRBJ2-7	TGCGCCAGCAGCACCACAGGAGGGGGCGGCTACGAGCAGTACTTC	CASSTTGGGGYEQYF
TRBD1	TRBV6-4	.	TRBJ2-3	TGTGCCAGCAGTTACGCGGACAGGGGAGGAACAGATACGCAGTATTTT	CASSYADRGGTDTQYF
.	TRBV11-3	.	TRBJ1-1	TGTGCCAGCAGCTTAAATCAGGGTACCACTGAAGCTTTCTTT	CASSLNQGTTEAFF
.	TRBV13	.	TRBJ1-3	TGTGCCAGCAGCTACCATGGGGCAGGACGTGTGAGCACCATATATTTT	CASSYHGAGRVSTIYF
TRBD2	TRBV4-1	.	TRBJ2-2	TGCGCCAGCAGCCAAGTCTTCTGGCTAGCGGGATTACCGAACACCGGGGAGCTGTTTTTT	CASSQVFWLAGLPNTGELFF
.	TRBV15	.	TRBJ1-2	TGTGCCACCAGCAGGCCCTTCGCGGGGCCGGGGGGGGGCTACACCTTC	CATSRPFAGPGGGYTF
TRBD2	TRBV7-6	.	TRBJ2-1	TGTGCCAGCAGCGAGACTAGCGGGAGGGTAAATGAGCAGTTCTTC	CASSETSGRVNEQFF